Listed below are T cell receptor beta chains from one sample, sequenced in a study of vaccination and CD4 T cells after COVID-19. TCRdb fed the PCR reads into MiXCR, producing one record per CDR3 protein. In the table there are approximately 9,800 distinct CDR3 sequences, roughly a third of which are singletons. The antigens of these receptors remain unknown. The sequencing sample was made of CD4+ T cells from blood, cultured in vitro. These receptors originate from a human donor in good health. Each CDR3 is given with its conserved first and last residue. D genes are given only for firm matches. Size is omitted from some rows. Given values are once, few, many or a class for expanded clones.

>TRBJ2-7|NA|TRBV7-8|NA
TGTGCCACTAAAGCGGCGCAAAGCTCCTACGAGCAGTACTTC
CATKAAQSSYEQYF
>TRBJ1-6|TRBD1|TRBV2|once
TGTGCCAGCAGAGTAAGGGACAGGAAACAAAACAGGCCCCTCCACTTT
CASRVRDRKQNRPLHF
>TRBJ2-7|TRBD1|TRBV20-1|NA
TGCAGTGCTAGAGATCCAGGGACAGACCCCTACGAGCAGTACTTC
CSARDPGTDPYEQYF
>TRBJ2-7|NA|TRBV6-1|NA
TGTGCCAGCAGAGTCCGGGCTAACTACGAGCAGTACTTC
CASRVRANYEQYF
>TRBJ1-1|NA|TRBV21-1|few
TGTGCCAGCAGCATCATAATTCCGAGGAGAGGGGCCGAATTGAACACTGAAGCTTTCTTT
CASSIIIPRRGAELNTEAFF
>TRBJ2-5|NA|TRBV18|NA
TGTGCCAGCTCACCGGAGGGGCAAGGGACCCAGTACTTC
CASSPEGQGTQYF
>TRBJ2-7|TRBD1|TRBV4-2|NA
TGTGCCAGCAGCCAGGCCCCAGGGACAGACCTTTACGAGCAGTACTTC
CASSQAPGTDLYEQYF
>TRBJ1-3|NA|TRBV25-1|few
TGTGCCAGCAGTGAATTAGACAAAGAGGCTGGAAACACCATATATTTT
CASSELDKEAGNTIYF
>TRBJ1-5|NA|TRBV19|few
TGTGCCAGTAGTATACTGGGTAGCAATCAGCCCCAGCATTTT
CASSILGSNQPQHF
>TRBJ2-3|TRBD1|TRBV6-2/TRBV6-3|few
TGTGCCAGCAGCCGTGGACAGGGGGCGACAGATACGCAGTATTTT
CASSRGQGATDTQYF
>TRBJ1-2|NA|TRBV7-2|NA
TGTGCCAGCAGCTTTGAGGGGTTCGGCTACACCTTC
CASSFEGFGYTF
>TRBJ2-3|NA|TRBV20-1|NA
TGCAGTGCCCCGTTTGCGGGGTTAATAGATACGCAGTATTTT
CSAPFAGLIDTQYF
>TRBJ1-2|TRBD1|TRBV29-1|NA
TGCAGCACACCCGACAGGGATGGCTACACCTTC
CSTPDRDGYTF
>TRBJ1-1|TRBD1|TRBV7-2|NA
TGTGCCAGCAGCCCTAGGACAGGGGGCGAGGAAGCTTTCTTT
CASSPRTGGEEAFF
>TRBJ2-7|NA|TRBV10-3|medium-sized
TGTGCCATCACTCCCTCCGCTAGCAGCTCCTACGAGCAGTACTTC
CAITPSASSSYEQYF
>TRBJ2-3|NA|TRBV6-5|NA
TGTGCCAGCAGTTATGGAGCGGGTAGGGCAGATACGCAGTATTTT
CASSYGAGRADTQYF
>TRBJ1-6|TRBD1|TRBV9|once
TGTGCCAGCAGCGCCGCGGTCAGGGGGCGGAATTCACCCCTCCACTTT
CASSAAVRGRNSPLHF